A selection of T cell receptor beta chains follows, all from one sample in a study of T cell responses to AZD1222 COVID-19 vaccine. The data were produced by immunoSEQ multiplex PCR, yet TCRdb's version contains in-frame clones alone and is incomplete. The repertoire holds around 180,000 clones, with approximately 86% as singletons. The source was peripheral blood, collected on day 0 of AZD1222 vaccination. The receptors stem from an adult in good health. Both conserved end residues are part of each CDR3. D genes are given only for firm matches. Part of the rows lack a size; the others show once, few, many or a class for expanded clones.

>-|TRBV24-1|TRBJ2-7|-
CATSDRLVGGTYEQYF
TGTGCCACCAGTGACCGCCTAGTAGGGGGTACCTACGAGCAGTACTTC
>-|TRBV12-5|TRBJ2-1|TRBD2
CASARTSGLLHNEQFF
TGTGCTAGTGCCCGGACTAGCGGGCTGCTCCACAATGAGCAGTTCTTC
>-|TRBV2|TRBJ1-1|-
CASSAQGLSSTEAFF
TGTGCCAGCAGTGCCCAGGGGCTATCAAGCACTGAAGCTTTCTTT
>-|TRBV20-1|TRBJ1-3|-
CSVSGNTIYF
TGCAGTGTGTCGGGAAACACCATATATTTT
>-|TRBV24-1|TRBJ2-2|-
CATGEGGIDTGELFF
TGTGCCACCGGGGAGGGGGGTATTGACACCGGGGAGCTGTTTTTT
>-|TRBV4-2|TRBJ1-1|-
CASSQESGVNTEAFF
TGTGCCAGCAGCCAAGAATCTGGGGTCAACACTGAAGCTTTCTTT
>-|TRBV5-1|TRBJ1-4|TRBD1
CASSPGTDPLTF
TGCGCCAGCAGCCCTGGGACAGATCCGTTGACTTTT
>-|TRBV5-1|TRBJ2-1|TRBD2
CASSPPGLAGGSDEQFF
TGCGCCAGCAGCCCGCCGGGACTAGCGGGAGGGAGCGATGAGCAGTTCTTC
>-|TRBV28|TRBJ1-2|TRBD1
CASSLTGTGDYGYTF
TGTGCCAGCAGTTTAACCGGGACAGGCGACTATGGCTACACCTTC
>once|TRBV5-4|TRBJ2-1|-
CASSPPSSYNEQFF
TGTGCCAGCAGCCCCCCGAGCTCCTACAATGAGCAGTTCTTC
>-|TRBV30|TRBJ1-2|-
CAWDGYYGYTF
TGTGCCTGGGACGGCTACTATGGCTACACCTTC
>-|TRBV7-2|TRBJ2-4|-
CASLPGLGAANIQYF
TGTGCCAGCCTGCCGGGACTCGGGGCGGCAAACATTCAGTACTTC
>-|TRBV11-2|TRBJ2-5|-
CASSFPPTDPSETQYF
TGTGCCAGCAGCTTTCCCCCAACAGACCCCTCAGAGACCCAGTACTTC
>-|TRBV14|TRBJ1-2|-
CASSQGTAVGYGYTF
TGTGCCAGCAGCCAAGGAACCGCGGTCGGCTATGGCTACACCTTC
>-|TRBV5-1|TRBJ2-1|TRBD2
CASRLAGGSSYNEQFF
TGCGCCAGCAGGCTAGCGGGGGGAAGCTCCTACAATGAGCAGTTCTTC
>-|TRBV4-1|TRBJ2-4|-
CASSHTDGTLAKNIQYF
TGCGCCAGCAGCCATACGGACGGGACCCTAGCCAAAAACATTCAGTACTTC
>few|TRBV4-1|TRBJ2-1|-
CASSQDRLEGFSYNEQFF
TGCGCCAGCAGCCAAGATCGTCTGGAGGGCTTCTCCTACAATGAGCAGTTCTTC
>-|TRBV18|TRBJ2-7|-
CASSRGYEQYF
TGTGCCAGCTCAAGGGGCTACGAGCAGTACTTC
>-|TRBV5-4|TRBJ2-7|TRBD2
CASSLRIYGRVSYEQYF
TGTGCCAGCAGCTTGAGGATTTACGGGAGGGTATCCTACGAGCAGTACTTC
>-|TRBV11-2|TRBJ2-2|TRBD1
CASSLFRADRVITGELFF
TGTGCCAGCAGCTTATTTCGGGCCGACAGGGTGATTACCGGGGAGCTGTTTTTT
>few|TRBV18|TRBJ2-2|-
CASSQQGRNTGELFF
TGTGCCAGCTCCCAACAGGGTCGGAACACCGGGGAGCTGTTTTTT
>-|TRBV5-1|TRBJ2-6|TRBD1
CASSLTGTGTSGANVLTF
TGCGCCAGCAGCCTCACAGGGACAGGTACCTCTGGGGCCAACGTCCTGACTTTC
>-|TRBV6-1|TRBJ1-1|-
CASSSRGGIDTEAFF
TGTGCCAGCAGTTCCCGGGGGGGGATAGACACTGAAGCTTTCTTT
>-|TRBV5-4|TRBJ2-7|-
CASSLGYSYEQYF
TGTGCCAGCAGCTTGGGATACTCCTACGAGCAGTACTTC
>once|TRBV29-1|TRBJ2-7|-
CSVSTSPGAGEQYF
TGCAGCGTCTCGACCTCCCCAGGGGCGGGGGAGCAGTACTTC
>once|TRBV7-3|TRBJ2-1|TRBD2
CASSSSLAGGRNEQFF
TGTGCCAGCAGCTCTAGTCTAGCGGGAGGGCGGAATGAGCAGTTCTTC
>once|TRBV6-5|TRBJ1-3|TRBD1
CASRQGATGNTIYF
TGTGCCAGCCGACAGGGGGCAACTGGAAACACCATATATTTT
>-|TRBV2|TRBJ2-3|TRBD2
CASSERREYRGTQYF
TGTGCCAGCAGTGAAAGGCGGGAGTATCGTGGTACGCAGTATTTT
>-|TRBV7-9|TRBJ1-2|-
CASSPLSIAGSYGYTF
TGTGCCAGCAGCCCCCTCTCTATCGCAGGGTCTTATGGCTACACCTTC
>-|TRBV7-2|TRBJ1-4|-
CASSSSTFEKLFF
TGTGCCAGCAGCTCATCAACGTTTGAAAAACTGTTTTTT
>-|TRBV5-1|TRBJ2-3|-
CASSLGSQTDTQYF
TGCGCCAGCAGCTTGGGGAGTCAAACAGATACGCAGTATTTT
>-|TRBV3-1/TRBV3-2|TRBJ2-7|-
CASSQAAFGEQYF
TGTGCCAGCAGCCAAGCCGCCTTCGGGGAGCAGTACTTC
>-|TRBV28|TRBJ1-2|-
CASSQQAGYGYTF
TGTGCCAGCAGTCAGCAGGCTGGGTATGGCTACACCTTC
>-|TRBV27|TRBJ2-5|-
CASSSHAGLVETQYF
TGTGCCAGCAGTTCCCACGCAGGGCTTGTGGAGACCCAGTACTTC
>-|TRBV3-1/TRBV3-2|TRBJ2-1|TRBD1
CASSQMDRGRGEQFF
TGTGCCAGCAGCCAAATGGACAGGGGGCGCGGTGAGCAGTTCTTC
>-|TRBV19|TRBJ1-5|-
CASGHRVRVGQPQHF
TGTGCCAGTGGTCACAGGGTTAGGGTGGGTCAGCCCCAGCATTTT
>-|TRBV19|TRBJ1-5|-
CASSTGQGESQPQHF
TGTGCCAGTAGTACAGGACAAGGGGAATCTCAGCCCCAGCATTTT
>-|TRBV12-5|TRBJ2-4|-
CASGQAQGTKNIQYF
TGTGCTAGTGGACAAGCTCAGGGGACCAAAAACATTCAGTACTTC
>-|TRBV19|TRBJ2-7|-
CASSNQGRGYEQYF
TGTGCCAGTAGTAATCAGGGCCGGGGCTACGAGCAGTACTTC
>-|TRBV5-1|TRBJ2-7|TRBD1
CASNRDSLSYEQYF
TGCGCCAGCAACCGGGACAGCCTCTCCTACGAGCAGTACTTC
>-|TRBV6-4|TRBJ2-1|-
CASSVRRGYNEQFF
TGTGCCAGCAGTGTCCGGAGAGGGTACAATGAGCAGTTCTTC
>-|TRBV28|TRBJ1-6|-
CASSSPPGSPVSSYNSPLHF
TGTGCCAGCAGTTCGCCGCCGGGATCCCCGGTGAGCTCCTATAATTCACCCCTCCACTTT
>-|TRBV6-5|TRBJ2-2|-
CASNPGWNTGELFF
TGTGCCAGCAACCCTGGATGGAACACCGGGGAGCTGTTTTTT
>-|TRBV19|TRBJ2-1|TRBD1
CASSIQQGDRDNEQFF
TGTGCCAGTAGTATCCAACAGGGGGATCGGGACAATGAGCAGTTCTTC
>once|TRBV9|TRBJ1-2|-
CASSPTGGPYGYTF
TGTGCCAGCAGCCCAACGGGGGGTCCCTATGGCTACACCTTC
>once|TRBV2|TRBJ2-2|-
CASSESARAFNTGELFF
TGTGCCAGCAGTGAGTCCGCCAGGGCGTTCAACACCGGGGAGCTGTTTTTT
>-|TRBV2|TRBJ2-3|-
CASRDIATVTDTQYF
TGTGCCAGCAGAGATATAGCGACAGTGACAGATACGCAGTATTTT
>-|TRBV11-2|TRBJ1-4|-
CASSLSTNEKLFF
TGTGCCAGCAGCTTAAGCACTAATGAAAAACTGTTTTTT
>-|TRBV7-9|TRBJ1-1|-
CASSLGSPQAFF
TGTGCCAGCAGCTTAGGATCCCCACAAGCTTTCTTT
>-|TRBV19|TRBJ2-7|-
CASTAWGFTLYEQYF
TGTGCCAGTACCGCCTGGGGCTTTACACTCTACGAGCAGTACTTC
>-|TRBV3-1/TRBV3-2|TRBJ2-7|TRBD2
CASSQDSEGGLEQCF
TGTGCCAGCAGCCAAGATTCGGAGGGAGGGCTCGAGCAGTGCTTC
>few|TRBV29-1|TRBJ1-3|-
CSVEPRSGNTIYF
TGCAGCGTTGAACCCCGCTCTGGAAACACCATATATTTT
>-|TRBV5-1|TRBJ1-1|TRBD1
CASSPGTGVRMNTEAFF
TGCGCCAGCAGCCCAGGGACAGGGGTGAGGATGAACACTGAAGCTTTCTTT
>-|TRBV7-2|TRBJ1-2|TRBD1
CASSRTRGTGPYGYTF
TGTGCCAGCAGCCGCACGAGGGGGACAGGGCCTTATGGCTACACCTTC
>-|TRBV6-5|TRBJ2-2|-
CASSYEAGELFF
TGTGCCAGCAGTTACGAGGCCGGGGAGCTGTTTTTT